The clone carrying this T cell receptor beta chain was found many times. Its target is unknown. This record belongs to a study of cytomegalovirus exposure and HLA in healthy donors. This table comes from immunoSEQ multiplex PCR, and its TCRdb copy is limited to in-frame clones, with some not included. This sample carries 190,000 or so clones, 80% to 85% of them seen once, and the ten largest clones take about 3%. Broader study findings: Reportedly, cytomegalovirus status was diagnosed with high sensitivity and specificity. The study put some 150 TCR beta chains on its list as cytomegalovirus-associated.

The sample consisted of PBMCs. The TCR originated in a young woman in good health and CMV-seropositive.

This CDR3 is CASSESGGGTDTQYF. The CDR3, as DNA: TGTGCCAGCAGTGAATCTGGCGGGGGGACAGATACGCAGTATTTT. V and J are TRBV6-4 and TRBJ2-3; 8 nucleotides line up with TRBD2. Germline values: CDR1 MRHNA, CDR2 SNTAGT. The CDR3 runs 15 residues. V trimming: 3 bases; J trimming: 3 bases; junction bases outside the gene matches: 5.